This T cell receptor beta chain was profiled in a study of blood T cell repertoires in COVID-19. Study-level background: Sources were T cells, B-cell-depleted T cells, or PBMCs; the material itself was cDNA or gDNA.

Looked up from germline, CDR1 is LNHDA and CDR2 is SQIVND (reference sequence). J gave up 5 bases and V 3 bases, and 8 bases lay outside the gene matches. This CDR3 has 15 residues. Original analysis: Scientists estimated how many nucleated cells there were by amplifying reference gene primers. The protocol was immunoSEQ multiplex PCR, while the TCRdb copy is restricted to in-frame clones and leaves out a portion. V and J calls and clone size follow that table, whereas D and trimming were derived from the DNA. Here the sample spans about 24,000 clones, 86% being singletons. The receptor comes from a man in his fifties with active COVID-19. The V call is TRBV19, the J call TRBJ2-3, with 7 positions matching TRBD1. The sequenced sample was peripheral blood. CDR3 nucleotide sequence: TGTGCCAGTAGTATCATGACAGGGAGTGGAGATACGCAGTATTTT. Residues: CASSIMTGSGDTQYF.